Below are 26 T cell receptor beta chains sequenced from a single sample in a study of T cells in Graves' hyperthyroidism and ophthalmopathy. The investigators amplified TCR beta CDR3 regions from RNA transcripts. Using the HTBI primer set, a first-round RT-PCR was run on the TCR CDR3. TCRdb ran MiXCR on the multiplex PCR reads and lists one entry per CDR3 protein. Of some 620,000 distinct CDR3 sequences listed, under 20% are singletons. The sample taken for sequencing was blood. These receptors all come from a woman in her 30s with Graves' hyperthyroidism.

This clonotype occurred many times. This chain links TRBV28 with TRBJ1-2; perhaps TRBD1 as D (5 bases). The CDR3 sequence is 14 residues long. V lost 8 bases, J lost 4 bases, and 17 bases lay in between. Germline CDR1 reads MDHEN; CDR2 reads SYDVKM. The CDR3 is CASGDGGAVYGYTF. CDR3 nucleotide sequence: TGTGCCAGCGGTGATGGTGGGGCGGTCTATGGCTACACCTTC.

The CDR3 nucleotides are TGTGCCAGCAGCTTGGAAGTTGGCTCTGGGGCCAACGTCCTGACTTTC. Protein: CASSLEVGSGANVLTF. The chain combines TRBV5-6 with TRBJ2-6; no reliable D call. This CDR3 contains 16 residues. Trimming removed 0 bases from V and 0 bases from J, with 7 bases in between. Per germline, CDR1 SGHDT and CDR2 YYEEEE.

The DNA of the CDR3 is TGTGCCAGCAGCACCGATAGCGGGAGGGCCCCAGATACGCAGTATTTT. Translated, it gives CASSTDSGRAPDTQYF. The chain carries TRBV11-3 and TRBJ2-3, with 11 nucleotides matching TRBD2. CDR3 size: 16 residues. Germline lookup yields CDR1 SGHNT and CDR2 YENEEA. J gave up 4 bases and V 5 bases, and 8 bases lay outside the gene matches. Full variable domain (missing parts from reference TRBV11-3 and TRBJ2-3): EAGVVQSPRYKIIEKKQPVAFWCNPISGHNTLYWYLQNLGQGPELLIRYENEEAVDDSQLPKDRFSAERLKGVDSTLKIQPAELGDSAVYLCASSTDSGRAPDTQYFGPGTRLTVL.

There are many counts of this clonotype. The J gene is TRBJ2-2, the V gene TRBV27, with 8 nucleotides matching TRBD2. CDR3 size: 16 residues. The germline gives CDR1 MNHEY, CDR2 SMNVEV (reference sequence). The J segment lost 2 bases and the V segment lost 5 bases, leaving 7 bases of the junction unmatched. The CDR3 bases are TGTGCCAGCAGTAAAACGACTAGCGCAAACACCGGGGAGCTGTTTTTT. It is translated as CASSKTTSANTGELFF.

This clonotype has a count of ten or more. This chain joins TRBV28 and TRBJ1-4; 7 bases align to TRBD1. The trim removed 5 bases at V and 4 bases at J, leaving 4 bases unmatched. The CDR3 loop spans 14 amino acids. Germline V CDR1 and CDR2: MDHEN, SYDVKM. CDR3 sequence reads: CASSGGQLNEKLFF. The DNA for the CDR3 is TGTGCCAGCAGTGGGGGACAGCTTAATGAAAAACTGTTTTTT.

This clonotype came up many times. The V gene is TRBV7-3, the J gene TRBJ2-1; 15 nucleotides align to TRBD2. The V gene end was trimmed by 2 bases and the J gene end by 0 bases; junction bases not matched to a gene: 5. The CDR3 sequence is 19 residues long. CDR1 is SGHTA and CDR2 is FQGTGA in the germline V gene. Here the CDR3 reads CASSLEGLAGGLSYNEQFF. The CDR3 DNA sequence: TGTGCCAGCAGCTTAGAGGGACTAGCGGGAGGCCTCTCCTACAATGAGCAGTTCTTC.

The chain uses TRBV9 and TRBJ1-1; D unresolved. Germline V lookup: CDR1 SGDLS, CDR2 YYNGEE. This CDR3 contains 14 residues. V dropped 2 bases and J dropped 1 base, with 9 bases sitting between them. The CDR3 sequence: CASSVGFGNTEAFF. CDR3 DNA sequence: TGTGCCAGCAGCGTCGGTTTTGGGAACACTGAAGCTTTCTTT.

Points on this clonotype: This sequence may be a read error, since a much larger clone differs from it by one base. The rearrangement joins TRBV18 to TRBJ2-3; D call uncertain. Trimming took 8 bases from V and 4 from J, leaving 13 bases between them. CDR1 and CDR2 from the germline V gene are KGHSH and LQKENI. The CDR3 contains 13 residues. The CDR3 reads CASGAGISDTQYF. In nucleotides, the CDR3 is TGTGCCAGCGGTGCAGGAATCTCAGATACGCAGTATTTT.

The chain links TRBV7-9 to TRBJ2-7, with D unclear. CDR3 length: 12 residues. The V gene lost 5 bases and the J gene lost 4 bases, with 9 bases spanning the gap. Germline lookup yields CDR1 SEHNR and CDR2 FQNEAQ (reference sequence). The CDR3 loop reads CASSPPRYEQYF. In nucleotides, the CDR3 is TGTGCCAGCAGCCCCCCCCGTTACGAGCAGTACTTC.

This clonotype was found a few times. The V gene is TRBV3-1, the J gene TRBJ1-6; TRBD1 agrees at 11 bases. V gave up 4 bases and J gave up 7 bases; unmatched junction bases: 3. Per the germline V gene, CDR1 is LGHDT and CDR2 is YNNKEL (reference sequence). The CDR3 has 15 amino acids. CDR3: CASSRGTGGNSPLHF. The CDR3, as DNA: TGTGCCAGCAGCCGCGGGACAGGGGGGAATTCACCCCTCCACTTT.

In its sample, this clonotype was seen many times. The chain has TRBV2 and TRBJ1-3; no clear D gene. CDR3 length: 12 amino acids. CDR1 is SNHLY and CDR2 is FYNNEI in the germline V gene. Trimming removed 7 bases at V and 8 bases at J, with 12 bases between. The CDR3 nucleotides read TGTGCCAGCATCTTCATGGGCCACACCATATATTTT. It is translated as CASIFMGHTIYF.

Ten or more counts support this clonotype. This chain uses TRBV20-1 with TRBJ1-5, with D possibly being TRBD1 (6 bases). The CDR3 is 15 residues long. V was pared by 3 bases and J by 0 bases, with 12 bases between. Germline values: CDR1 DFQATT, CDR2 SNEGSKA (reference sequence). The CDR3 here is CSARGHPVSNQPQHF. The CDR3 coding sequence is TGCAGTGCTAGGGGACATCCCGTTAGCAATCAGCCCCAGCATTTT.

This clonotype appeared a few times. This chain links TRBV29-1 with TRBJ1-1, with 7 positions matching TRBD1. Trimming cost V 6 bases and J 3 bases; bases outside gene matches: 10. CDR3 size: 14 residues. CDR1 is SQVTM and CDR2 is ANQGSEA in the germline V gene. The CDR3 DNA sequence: TGCAGCGTGTCACAGGGGACTAAGGACACTGAAGCTTTCTTT. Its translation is CSVSQGTKDTEAFF.

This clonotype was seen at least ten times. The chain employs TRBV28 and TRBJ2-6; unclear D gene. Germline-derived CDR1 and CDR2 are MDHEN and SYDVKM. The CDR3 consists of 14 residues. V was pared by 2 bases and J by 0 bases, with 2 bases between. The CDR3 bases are TGTGCCAGCAGTTTAAACTCTGGGGCCAACGTCCTGACTTTC. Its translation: CASSLNSGANVLTF.

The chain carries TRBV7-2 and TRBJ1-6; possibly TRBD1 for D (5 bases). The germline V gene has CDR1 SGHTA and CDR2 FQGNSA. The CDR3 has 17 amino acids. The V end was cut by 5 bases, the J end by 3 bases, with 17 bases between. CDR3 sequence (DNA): TGTGCCAGCAGCGCACAGGTGGTTCAGCGCTATAATTCACCCCTCCACTTT. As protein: CASSAQVVQRYNSPLHF.

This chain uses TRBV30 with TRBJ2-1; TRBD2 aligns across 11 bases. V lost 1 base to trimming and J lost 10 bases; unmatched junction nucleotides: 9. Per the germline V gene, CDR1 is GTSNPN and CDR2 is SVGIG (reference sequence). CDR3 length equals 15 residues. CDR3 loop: CAWSEGLAGGREQFF. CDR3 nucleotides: TGTGCCTGGAGTGAGGGGTTAGCGGGAGGGAGGGAGCAGTTCTTC.

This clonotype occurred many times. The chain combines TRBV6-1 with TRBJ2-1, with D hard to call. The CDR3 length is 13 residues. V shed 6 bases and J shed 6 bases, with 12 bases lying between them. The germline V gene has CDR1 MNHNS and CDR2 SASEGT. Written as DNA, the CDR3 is TGTGCCAGCAGCGAAAACAGTTTCAATGAGCAGTTCTTC. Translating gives CASSENSFNEQFF.

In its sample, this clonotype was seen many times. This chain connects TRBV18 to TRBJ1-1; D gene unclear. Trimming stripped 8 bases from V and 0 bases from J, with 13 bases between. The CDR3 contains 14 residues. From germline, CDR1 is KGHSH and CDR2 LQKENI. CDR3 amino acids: CASAYREMNTEAFF. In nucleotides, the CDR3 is TGTGCCAGCGCCTATCGGGAAATGAACACTGAAGCTTTCTTT.

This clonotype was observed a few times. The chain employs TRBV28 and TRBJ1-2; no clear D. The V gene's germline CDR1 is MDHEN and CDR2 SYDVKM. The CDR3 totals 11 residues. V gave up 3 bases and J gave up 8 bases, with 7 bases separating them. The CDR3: CASSFSWGYTF. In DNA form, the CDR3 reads TGTGCCAGCAGTTTTTCTTGGGGCTACACCTTC.

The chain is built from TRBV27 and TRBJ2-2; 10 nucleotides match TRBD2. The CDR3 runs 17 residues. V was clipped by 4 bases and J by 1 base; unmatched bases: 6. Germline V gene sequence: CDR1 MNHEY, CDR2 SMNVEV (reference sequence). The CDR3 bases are TGTGCCAGCAGTTCCCCTCGGACTAGCGGGAACACCGGGGAGCTGTTTTTT. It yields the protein CASSSPRTSGNTGELFF.

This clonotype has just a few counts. Written as DNA, the CDR3 is TGCGCCAGCAGCTTGGGGGCAGGGGGGAACTCCTACGAGCAGTACTTC. Amino acid sequence: CASSLGAGGNSYEQYF. The chain has TRBV5-1 and TRBJ2-7, with D maybe TRBD1 (7 bases). V lost 0 bases to trimming and J lost 0 bases, with 13 bases between them. This CDR3 is built from 16 residues. Germline V gene sequence: CDR1 SGHRS, CDR2 YFSETQ.

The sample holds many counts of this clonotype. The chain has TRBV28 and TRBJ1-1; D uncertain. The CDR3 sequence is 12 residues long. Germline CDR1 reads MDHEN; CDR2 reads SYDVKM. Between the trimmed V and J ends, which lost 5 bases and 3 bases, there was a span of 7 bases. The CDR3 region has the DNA TGTGCCAGCAGTCTCGTGTACACTGAAGCTTTCTTT. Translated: CASSLVYTEAFF.

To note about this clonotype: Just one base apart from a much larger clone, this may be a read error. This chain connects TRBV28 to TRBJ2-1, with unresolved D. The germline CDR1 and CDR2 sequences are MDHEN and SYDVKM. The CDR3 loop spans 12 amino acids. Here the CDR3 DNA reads TGTGCCGGCAGTTTACCCTCAGCGGAGCAGTTCTTC. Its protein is CAGSLPSAEQFF.

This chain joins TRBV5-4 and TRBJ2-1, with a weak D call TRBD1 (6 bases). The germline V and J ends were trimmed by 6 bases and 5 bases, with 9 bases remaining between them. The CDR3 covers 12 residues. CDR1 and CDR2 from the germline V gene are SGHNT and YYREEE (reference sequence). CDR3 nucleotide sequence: TGTGCCAGCATCAACAGGGACAATGAGCAGTTCTTC. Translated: CASINRDNEQFF.

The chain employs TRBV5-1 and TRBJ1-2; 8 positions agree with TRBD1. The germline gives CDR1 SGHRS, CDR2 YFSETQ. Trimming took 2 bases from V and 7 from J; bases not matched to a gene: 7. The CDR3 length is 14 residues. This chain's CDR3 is CASSFGQGASGYTF. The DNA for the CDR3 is TGCGCCAGCAGCTTCGGGCAGGGGGCTTCTGGCTACACCTTC.

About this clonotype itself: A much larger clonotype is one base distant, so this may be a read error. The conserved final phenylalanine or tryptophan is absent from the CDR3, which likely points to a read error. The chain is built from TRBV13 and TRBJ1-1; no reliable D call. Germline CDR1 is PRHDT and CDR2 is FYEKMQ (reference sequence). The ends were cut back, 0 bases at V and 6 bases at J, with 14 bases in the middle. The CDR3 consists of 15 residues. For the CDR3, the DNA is TGTGCCAGCAGCTTAGGGTCAGGAAGGGCCCCTGAAGCTTTCCTT. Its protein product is CASSLGSGRAPEAFL.